This T cell receptor beta chain derives from a study of blood T cell repertoires in COVID-19. Study in general: The analysed material was cDNA or gDNA that came from T cells, B-cell-depleted T cells, or PBMCs.

Germline-derived CDR1 and CDR2 are MDHEN and SYDVKM. This CDR3 is built from 12 residues. Germline trimming cut 6 bases from V and 3 bases from J; bases unmatched to any gene: 1. In its sample, this clone was seen once. How the authors handled the data: Amplification of reference gene primers provided the estimated nucleated cell counts. Assay used: immunoSEQ multiplex PCR; TCRdb lists only in-frame clones, some missing. That table is the source of V, J and clone size, and D and trimming were worked out from the DNA. The data contain more than 200,000 clones, roughly 84% of them singletons. J is TRBJ2-5 and V is TRBV28, with 7 bases matching TRBD1. The source of this sequence is a woman aged 40 to 50 who had recovered from COVID-19. The sample comprised peripheral blood. In nucleotides, the CDR3 is TGTGCCAGCAGCCAGGGGGAAGAGACCCAGTACTTC. Its translation is CASSQGEETQYF.